This T cell receptor beta chain is from a study of T cell repertoires in cytomegalovirus infection. This clonotype was recorded many times. Its target is unknown. TCRdb fed the reads into MiXCR, producing one record per CDR3 protein. The sample consists of under 150,000 distinct CDR3 sequences, under 30% of them appearing once. The ends lost 5 bases at V and 5 bases at J; junction bases unmatched: 5. Per the germline V gene, CDR1 is SGHVS and CDR2 is FNYEAQ. This CDR3 comprises 14 residues. The TCR was taken from a human donor in good health (CMV status not recorded). Some clones in this sample may be carry-over from other donors' samples. V and J are TRBV7-6 and TRBJ2-1; TRBD1 matches 8 bases. Sequences were obtained from PBMCs, sequenced either directly or after in vitro stimulation (not recorded which). Here the CDR3 reads CASSRGQAHNEQFF. The CDR3 DNA sequence: TGTGCCAGCAGCCGGGGACAGGCCCACAATGAGCAGTTCTTC. The variable domain in full, completed from reference TRBV7-6 and TRBJ2-1, reads GAGVSQSPRYKVTKRGQDVALRCDPISGHVSLYWYRQALGQGPEFLTYFNYEAQQDKSGLPNDRFSAERPEGSISTLTIQRTEQRDSAMYRCASSRGQAHNEQFFGPGTRLTVL.